This TCR beta chain was recorded in a study of blood T cell repertoires in COVID-19 (dated by TCRdb to about 2020). A note on the overall study: Samples from collaborators originated in the United States, Italy and Spain and spanned both the acute and convalescent phases of COVID-19. The repertoires were released in a freely available public database meant as a resource for research on the immune response to SARS-CoV-2. Where HLA class I and class II types were available, the types were taken from metadata supplied by the sample provider, not from assay-based typing. The material from the prospective study consisted of cDNA or gDNA derived from T cells, B-cell-depleted T cells, or PBMCs. Subjects who had been exposed to COVID-19, were actively infected with it, or had recovered from it provided the deeply sampled blood TCRbeta repertoires that made up the dataset. A de-identified subject ID, COVID-19 status, age in years and sex were almost always included in the sample metadata. The samples were drawn from two sources: the first 160 participants of the ongoing ImmuneRACE study, and fewer than 1,500 subjects contributed by 6 global collaborators.

The immunoSEQ Assay, a bias-controlled multiplex PCR, was used to amplify TCRbeta CDR3 regions from genomic DNA. The authors processed their data as follows. The number of nucleated cells in each sample was estimated from the amplification of reference gene primers within the assay. To quantify the absolute abundance of each unique TCRbeta CDR3 rearrangement, sequence reads were collapsed and filtered. For each sample, productive Simpson clonality was calculated as the square root of Simpson's diversity index across productive rearrangements. As stored in TCRdb, this immuneACCESS dataset retains in-frame rearrangements with V and J assigned. A fraction of the clones does not appear; measured against another copy, unresolved V genes explain less than half of the discrepancy, and the remainder lacks a known reason. D and trimming were read from the DNA, whereas the V and J calls and clone size are those reported in that table. The sample table lists 70,000 to 90,000 clones, 70% to 90% of them with a count of one. Jointly, the top ten make up roughly 18% of the sample.

General study outcomes and caveats: The quantity of clinical and demographic metadata differed by source and by participant and was supplied without curation.

As for this clone: Its recognized antigen is unknown. No per-base quality is available; no much larger clone lies one base away.

Each collaborating institution followed its own protocols to collect whole blood in K2EDTA tubes. For TCRbeta analysis, collaborators shipped samples in one of three forms: frozen whole blood, isolated PBMCs, or DNA extracted from either of those sample types. V is reduced by 2 bases and J by 0 bases, leaving a spacing of 8 bases between them. Inclusive of the bounding cysteine and phenylalanine, the CDR3 is 14 residues long. Kept here is only the CDR3 DNA, which spans 42 bases and is read in frame from base 1. Looking up the germline V gene (reference sequence) yields CDR1 SGHNT and CDR2 YYREEE. Rearrangement joined TRBV5-4 to TRBJ1-2, with no D gene named confidently. The sequence was obtained from a woman older than 75 with acute or convalescent COVID-19. What was sequenced was peripheral blood. Here is the DNA: TGTGCCAGCAGCTTCGGGTACTCTAACTATGGCTACACCTTC. Its translation is CASSFGYSNYGYTF.